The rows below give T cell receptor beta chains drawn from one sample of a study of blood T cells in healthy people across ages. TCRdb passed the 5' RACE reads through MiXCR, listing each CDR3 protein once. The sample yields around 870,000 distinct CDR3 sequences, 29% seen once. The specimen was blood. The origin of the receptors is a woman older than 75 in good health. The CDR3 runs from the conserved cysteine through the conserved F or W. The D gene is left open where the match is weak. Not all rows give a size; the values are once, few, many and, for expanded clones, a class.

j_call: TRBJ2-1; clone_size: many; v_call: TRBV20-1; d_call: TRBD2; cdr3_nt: TGCAGTGCTAGAGATCCCCTAGCGGGGGGGCATGAGCAGTTCTTC; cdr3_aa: CSARDPLAGGHEQFF
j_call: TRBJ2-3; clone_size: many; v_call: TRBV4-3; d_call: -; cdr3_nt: TGCGCCAGCAGCCAGATCGGGCGGACCGCAGATACGCAGTATTTT; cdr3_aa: CASSQIGRTADTQYF
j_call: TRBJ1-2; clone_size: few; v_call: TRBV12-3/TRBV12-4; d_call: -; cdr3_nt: TGTGCCAGCACCAAGGGGGACTATGGCTACACCTTC; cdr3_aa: CASTKGDYGYTF
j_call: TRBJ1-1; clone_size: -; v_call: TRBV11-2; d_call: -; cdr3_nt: TGTGCCAGCAGCTTTGGAAGGAGCACTGAAGCTTTCTTT; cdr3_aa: CASSFGRSTEAFF
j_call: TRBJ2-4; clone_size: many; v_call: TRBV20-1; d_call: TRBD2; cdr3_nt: TGCAGTGTTATAGCGGGGGGGCACATTCAGTACTTC; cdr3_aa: CSVIAGGHIQYF
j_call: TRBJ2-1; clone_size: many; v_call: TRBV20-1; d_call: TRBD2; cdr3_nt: TGCAGTGCTAGAGTCGGTAGCGGGGGTTTGAATGAGCAGTTCTTC; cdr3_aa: CSARVGSGGLNEQFF
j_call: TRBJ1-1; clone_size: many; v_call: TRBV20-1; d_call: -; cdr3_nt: TGCAGTGCTAGATTGGGCGGGAGGAGGAGGAACACTGAAGCTTTCTTT; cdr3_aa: CSARLGGRRRNTEAFF
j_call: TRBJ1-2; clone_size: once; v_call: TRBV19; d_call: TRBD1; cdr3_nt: TGTGCCAGTAGCTTCACGATTGGACAGGGGTCCGACGCTTATGGCTGCACCTTC; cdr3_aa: CASSFTIGQGSDAYGCTF
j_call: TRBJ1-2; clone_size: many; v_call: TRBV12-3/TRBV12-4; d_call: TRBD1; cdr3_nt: TGTGCCAGCAGTTTAGGGGTTGCAGGGGGGGACTATGGCTACACCTTC; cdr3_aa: CASSLGVAGGDYGYTF
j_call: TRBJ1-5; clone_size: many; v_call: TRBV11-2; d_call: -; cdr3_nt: TGTGCCAGCAGCTTAGCAGGGAACAATCAGCCCCAGCATTTT; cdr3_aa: CASSLAGNNQPQHF
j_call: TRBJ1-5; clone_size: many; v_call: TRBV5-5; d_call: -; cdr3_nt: TGTGCCAGCAGCTTGGAGATGCAGGGCAATCAGCCCCAGCATTTT; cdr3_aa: CASSLEMQGNQPQHF
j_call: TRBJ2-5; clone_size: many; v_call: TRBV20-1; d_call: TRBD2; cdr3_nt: TGCAGTGCTAGACGGACTAGCTCAAAAGAGACCCAGTACTTC; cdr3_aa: CSARRTSSKETQYF
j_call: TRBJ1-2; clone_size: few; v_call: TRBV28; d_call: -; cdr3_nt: TGTGCCAGCAGTCCCGGCGCGGGGAGAGACTATGGCTACACCTTC; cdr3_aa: CASSPGAGRDYGYTF
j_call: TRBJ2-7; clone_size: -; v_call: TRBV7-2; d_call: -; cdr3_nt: TGTGCCAGCAGCGTAACCGGGGCCAACTACGAGCAGTACTTC; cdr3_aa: CASSVTGANYEQYF
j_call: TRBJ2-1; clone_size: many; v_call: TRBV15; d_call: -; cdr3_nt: TGTGCCCTAAGTAGGAACCCATACAATGAGCAGTTCTTC; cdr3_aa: CALSRNPYNEQFF
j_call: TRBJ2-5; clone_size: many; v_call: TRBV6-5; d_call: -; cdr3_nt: TGTGCCAGCAGAAGGACGGGTGCCGTCGTCGAGACCCAGTACTTC; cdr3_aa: CASRRTGAVVETQYF
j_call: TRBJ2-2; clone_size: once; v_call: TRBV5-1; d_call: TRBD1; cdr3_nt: TGCGCCAGCCGTCATATTGGACAGGCAAACACCGGGGAGCTGTTTTTT; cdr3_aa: CASRHIGQANTGELFF
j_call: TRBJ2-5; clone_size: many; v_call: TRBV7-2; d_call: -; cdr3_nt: TGTGCCAGCCTACAACAGGGCTGGGAGACCCAGTACTTC; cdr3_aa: CASLQQGWETQYF
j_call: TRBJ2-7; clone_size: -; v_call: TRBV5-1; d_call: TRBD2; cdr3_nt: TGCGCCAGCAGCTCGCTAAGCGGGGGATCCTACGAGCAGTACTTC; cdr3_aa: CASSSLSGGSYEQYF
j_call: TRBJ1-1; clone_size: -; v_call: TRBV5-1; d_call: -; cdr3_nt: TGCGCCAGCAGCTTGGAGAGCCTTCTGGGCACTGAAGCTTTCTTT; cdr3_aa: CASSLESLLGTEAFF
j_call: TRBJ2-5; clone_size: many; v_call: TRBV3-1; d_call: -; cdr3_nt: TGTGCCAGCAGCCAAGGTCTAGGACAAGAGACCCAGTACTTC; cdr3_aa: CASSQGLGQETQYF
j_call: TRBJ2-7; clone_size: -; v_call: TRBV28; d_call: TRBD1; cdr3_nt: TGTGCCAGCAGTACCCGCAGGGGGCTTAAGGATGAGCAGTACTTC; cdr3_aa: CASSTRRGLKDEQYF
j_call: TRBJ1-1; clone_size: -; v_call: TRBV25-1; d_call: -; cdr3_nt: TGTGCCAGCAGTTCCACCCAGGGAGGAGTCACTGAAGCTTTCTTT; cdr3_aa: CASSSTQGGVTEAFF
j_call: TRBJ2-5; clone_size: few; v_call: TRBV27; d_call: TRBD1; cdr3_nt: TGTGCCAGCACGAAGACAGGGGGGGGAAGAGAGACCCAGTACTTC; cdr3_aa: CASTKTGGGRETQYF
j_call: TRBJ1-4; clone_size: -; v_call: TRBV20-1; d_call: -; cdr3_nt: TGCAGTGCTAGTTATGGGGCCCGTGAAAAACTGTTTTTT; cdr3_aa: CSASYGAREKLFF
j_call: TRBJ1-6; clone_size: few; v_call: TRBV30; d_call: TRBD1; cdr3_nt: TGTGCCTGGAGAGGGACAGGGGACAATTCACCCCTCCACTTT; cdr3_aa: CAWRGTGDNSPLHF
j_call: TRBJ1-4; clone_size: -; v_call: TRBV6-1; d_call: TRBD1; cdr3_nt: TGTGCCAGCAGTGAATTCTCCCTTTTAGGGGGCGCGCAGTTTTTT; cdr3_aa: CASSEFSLLGGAQFF
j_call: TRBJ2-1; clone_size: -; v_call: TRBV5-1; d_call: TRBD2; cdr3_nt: TGCGCCAGCAGCTCTAGCGGGGAAAACTACAATGAGCAGTTCTTC; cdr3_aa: CASSSSGENYNEQFF
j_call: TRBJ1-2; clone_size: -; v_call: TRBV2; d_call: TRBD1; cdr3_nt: TGTGCCAGCAGATGGACAGGGGGTGGCTACACCTTC; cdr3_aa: CASRWTGGGYTF
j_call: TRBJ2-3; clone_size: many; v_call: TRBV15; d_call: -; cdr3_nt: TGTGCCACCAGCGGTAAAGAGATATCAGGGGTGCAGTATTTT; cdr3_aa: CATSGKEISGVQYF
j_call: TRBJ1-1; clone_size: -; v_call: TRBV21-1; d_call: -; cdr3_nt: TGTGCCAGCAGCCTACCCGGGACAGCGTCGGGCACTGAAGCTTTCTTT; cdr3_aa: CASSLPGTASGTEAFF
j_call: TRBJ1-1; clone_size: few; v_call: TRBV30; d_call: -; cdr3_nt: TGTGCCTGGAATTCGGGACACATGAACACTGAAGCTTTCTTT; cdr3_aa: CAWNSGHMNTEAFF
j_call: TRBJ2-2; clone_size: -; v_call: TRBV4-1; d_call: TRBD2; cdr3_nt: TGCGCCAGCAGCCAACGGGGGGGTCTCCCTTCACTGTTTTTT; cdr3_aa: CASSQRGGLPSLFF
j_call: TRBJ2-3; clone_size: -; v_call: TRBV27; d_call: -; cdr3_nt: TGTGCCAGCAGGGGGTTATCGGGCACAGATACGCAGTATTTT; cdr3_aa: CASRGLSGTDTQYF
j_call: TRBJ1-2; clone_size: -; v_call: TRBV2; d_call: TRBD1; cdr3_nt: TGTGCCAGCAGGGGGACAGGGGATGGCTACACCTTC; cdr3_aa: CASRGTGDGYTF
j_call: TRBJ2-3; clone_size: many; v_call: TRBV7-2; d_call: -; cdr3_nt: TGTGCCAGCAGCCCCAGACGGGGCCTCGACGATACGCAGTATTTT; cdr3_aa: CASSPRRGLDDTQYF
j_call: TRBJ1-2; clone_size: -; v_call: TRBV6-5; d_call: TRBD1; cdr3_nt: TGTGCCAGCAGTTTGGACAGGGGAGCCTATGGCTACACCTTC; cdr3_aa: CASSLDRGAYGYTF
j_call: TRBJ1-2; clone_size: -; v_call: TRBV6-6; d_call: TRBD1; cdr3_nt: TGTGCCAGCAGTTACTTGATTGGGACAGGGGGCTTCTACACCTTC; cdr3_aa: CASSYLIGTGGFYTF
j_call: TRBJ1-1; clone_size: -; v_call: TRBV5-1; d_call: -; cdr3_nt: TGCGCCAGCAGCTTAGACACGGCCACTGAAGCTTTCTTT; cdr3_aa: CASSLDTATEAFF
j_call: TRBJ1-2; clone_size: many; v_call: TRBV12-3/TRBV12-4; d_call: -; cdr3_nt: TGTGCCAGCAGTTCGACCCCCTTGGGCTATGGCTACACCTTC; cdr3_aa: CASSSTPLGYGYTF
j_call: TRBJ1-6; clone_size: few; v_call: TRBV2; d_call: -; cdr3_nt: TGTGCCAGCGTAAGGTGGGGGATGGGTTCACCCCTCCACTTT; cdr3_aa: CASVRWGMGSPLHF
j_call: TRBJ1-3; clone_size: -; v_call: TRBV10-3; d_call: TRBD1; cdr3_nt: TGTGCCATCACGGACAGGTTCTCTGGAAACACCATATATTTT; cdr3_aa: CAITDRFSGNTIYF
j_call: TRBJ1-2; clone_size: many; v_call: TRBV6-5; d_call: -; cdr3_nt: TGTGCCAGCAGTTACTCGAGGCGGGATGGCTACACCTTC; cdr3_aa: CASSYSRRDGYTF
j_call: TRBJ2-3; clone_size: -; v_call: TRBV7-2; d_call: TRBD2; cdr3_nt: TGTGCCAGTAGCTTTAGCGGGGGCCGCCCTTGGACAGATACGCAGTATTTT; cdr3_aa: CASSFSGGRPWTDTQYF
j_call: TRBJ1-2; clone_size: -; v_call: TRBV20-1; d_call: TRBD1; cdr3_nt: TGCAGTGCTACTGACAGGGGGAGAGCCTATGGCTACACCTTC; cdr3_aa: CSATDRGRAYGYTF
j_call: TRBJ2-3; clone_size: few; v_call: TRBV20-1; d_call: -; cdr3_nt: TGCAGTGCTAGAGATGGACAGCCGGCGGAAGATACGCAGTATTTT; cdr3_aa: CSARDGQPAEDTQYF
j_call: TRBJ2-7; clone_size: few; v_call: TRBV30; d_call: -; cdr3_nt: TGTGCCTGGAGAGGCCAGGGGTGTCCCGAGCAGTACTTC; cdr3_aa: CAWRGQGCPEQYF
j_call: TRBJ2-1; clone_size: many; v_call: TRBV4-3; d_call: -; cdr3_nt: TGCGCCAGCAGCCAAGACTCCCGGAATGAGCAGTTCTTC; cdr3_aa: CASSQDSRNEQFF
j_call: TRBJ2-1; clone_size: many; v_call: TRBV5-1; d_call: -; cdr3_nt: TGCGCCAGCAGCGCCACTAGTGTCGTATACAATGAGCAGTTCTTC; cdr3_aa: CASSATSVVYNEQFF
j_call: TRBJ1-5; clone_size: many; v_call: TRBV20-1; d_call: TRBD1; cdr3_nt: TGCAGTGCTAGGTCGACAGGGAATGGTCAGCCCCAGCATTTT; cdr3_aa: CSARSTGNGQPQHF
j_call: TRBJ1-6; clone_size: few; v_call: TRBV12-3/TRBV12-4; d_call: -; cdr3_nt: TGTGCCAGCAGTTTAGGGGGGCTGGATTCACCCCTCCACTTT; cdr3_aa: CASSLGGLDSPLHF
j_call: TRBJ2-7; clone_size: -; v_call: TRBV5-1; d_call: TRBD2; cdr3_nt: TGCGCCAGCAGCCGACCCACACGACTAGCGGGGTCCTACAAGCAGTACTTC; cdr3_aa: CASSRPTRLAGSYKQYF
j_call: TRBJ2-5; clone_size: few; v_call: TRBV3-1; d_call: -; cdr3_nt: TGTGCCAGCAGCCAAGATACGCAGTACAATGAGCAGTACTTC; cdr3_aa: CASSQDTQYNEQYF
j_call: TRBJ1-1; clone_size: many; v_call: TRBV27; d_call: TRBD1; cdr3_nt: TGTGCCAGCAGCGACAGGGGGGGTTTGAACACTGAAGCTTTCTTT; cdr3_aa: CASSDRGGLNTEAFF
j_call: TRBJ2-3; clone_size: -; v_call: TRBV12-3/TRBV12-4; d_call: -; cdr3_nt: TGTGCCAGCAGTACTGACCGGGTGGGAGCAGATGCGCAGTATTTT; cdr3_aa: CASSTDRVGADAQYF
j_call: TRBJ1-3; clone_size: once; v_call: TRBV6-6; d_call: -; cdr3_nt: TGTGCCAGCACCCCAGTGGCCTCTGGAAACACCATATATTTT; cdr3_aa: CASTPVASGNTIYF
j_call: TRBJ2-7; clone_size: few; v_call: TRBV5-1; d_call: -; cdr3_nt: TGCGCCAGCAGCTTGGTCCGGGGGATGAACGAGCAGTACTTC; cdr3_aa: CASSLVRGMNEQYF
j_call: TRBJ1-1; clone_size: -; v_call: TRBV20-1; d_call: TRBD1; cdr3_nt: TGCAGTGCTGGGACAGGGAAATTAAACACTGAAGCTTTCTTT; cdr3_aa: CSAGTGKLNTEAFF
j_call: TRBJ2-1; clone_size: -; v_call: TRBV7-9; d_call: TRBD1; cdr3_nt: TGTGCCAGCAGCCCCTGGGACAGGGGGGGTCCTGAGCAGTTCTTC; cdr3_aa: CASSPWDRGGPEQFF